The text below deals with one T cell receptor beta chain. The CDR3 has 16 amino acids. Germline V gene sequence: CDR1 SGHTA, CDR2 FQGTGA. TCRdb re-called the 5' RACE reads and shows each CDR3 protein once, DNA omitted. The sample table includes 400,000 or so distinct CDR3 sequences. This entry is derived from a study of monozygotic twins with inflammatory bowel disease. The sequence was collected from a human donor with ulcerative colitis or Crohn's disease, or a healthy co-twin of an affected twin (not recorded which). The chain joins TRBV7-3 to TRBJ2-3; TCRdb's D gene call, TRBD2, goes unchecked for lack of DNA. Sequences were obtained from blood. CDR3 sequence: CASSPTGLAGTDTQYF.